The 24 T cell receptor beta chains presented below share a single source sample, sequenced in a study of cytomegalovirus exposure and HLA in healthy donors. The primer mix had 60 Vbeta and 13 Jbeta primers. Profiling relied on immunoSEQ multiplex PCR, and the TCRdb table lists in-frame clones only, not all of them. The table has over 85,000 clones, 83% seen once; the top ten hold just over 2.5%. Sequenced: PBMCs. Source of these receptors: a middle-aged man in good health and CMV-seronegative.

The chain employs TRBV6-5 and TRBJ1-2; tentatively, D is TRBD1 (5 bases). This CDR3 region has 14 residues. Trimming removed 2 bases from V and 5 bases from J, with 12 bases in between. Germline V gene sequence: CDR1 MNHEY, CDR2 SVGAGI. The CDR3 region is CASSYGMGPYGYTF. In nucleotides, the CDR3 is TGTGCCAGCAGTTACGGAATGGGGCCTTATGGCTACACCTTC.

The genes are TRBV7-9 and TRBJ1-4; D remains ambiguous. This CDR3 comprises 14 residues. Germline V lookup: CDR1 SEHNR, CDR2 FQNEAQ (reference sequence). V lost 5 bases, J lost 4 bases, and 11 bases lay in between. CDR3: CASSPERNNEKLFF. The CDR3 region has the DNA TGTGCCAGCAGCCCCGAGCGGAATAATGAAAAACTGTTTTTT.

The rearrangement joins TRBV4-3 to TRBJ1-4; D possibly corresponds to TRBD1 (5 bases). The CDR3 totals 16 residues. The germline gives CDR1 LGHNA, CDR2 YSLEER. V dropped 0 bases and J dropped 5 bases, with 13 bases sitting between them. The CDR3 DNA is TGCGCCAGCAGCCAAGAAGGAAGGCAGGGAAATGAAAAACTGTTTTTT. As protein: CASSQEGRQGNEKLFF.

This clone has a handful of counts. The rearrangement uses TRBV5-1 and TRBJ2-1, with TRBD2 matching 8 bases. The CDR3 sequence is 16 residues long. Germline CDR1 is SGHRS and CDR2 is YFSETQ. J was trimmed by 8 bases and V by 4 bases; bases with no gene match: 14. CDR3 in amino acids: CASSAATGIGGDEQFF. The CDR3 nucleotides are TGCGCCAGCAGCGCCGCAACAGGGATCGGGGGGGATGAGCAGTTCTTC.

This clone has a handful of counts. This chain uses TRBV7-8 with TRBJ2-3; TRBD2 might be the D (7 bases). The CDR3 has 17 amino acids. V lost 0 bases to trimming and J lost 2 bases, with 15 bases between them. Germline-derived CDR1 and CDR2 are SGHVS and FQNEAQ. The CDR3 coding sequence is TGTGCCAGCAGCTTAGCGGTAACGGGGGGCCCCACAGATACGCAGTATTTT. Its protein product is CASSLAVTGGPTDTQYF.

This clone was seen only a few times. This chain joins TRBV6-1 and TRBJ1-1, with TRBD1 as a possible D gene (6 bases). CDR3 length: 11 amino acids. The germline CDR1 and CDR2 sequences are MNHNS and SASEGT. The ends were cut back, 6 bases at V and 6 bases at J, with 8 bases in the middle. The CDR3 is CASRRTAEAFF. The CDR3 DNA reads TGTGCCAGCAGGAGGACAGCTGAAGCTTTCTTT.

The chain carries TRBV30 and TRBJ1-2, with 9 nucleotides matching TRBD1. The germline CDR1 and CDR2 sequences are GTSNPN and SVGIG (reference sequence). The J segment lost 4 bases and the V segment lost 5 bases, leaving 11 bases of the junction unmatched. This CDR3 contains 15 residues. The CDR3 loop reads CAWSMDRGLGYGYTF. For the CDR3, the DNA is TGTGCCTGGTCCATGGACAGGGGTTTGGGCTATGGCTACACCTTC.

The CDR3 sequence: CASSPRGDRLSGNTIYF. The CDR3 DNA sequence: TGTGCCAGCAGCCCTAGAGGGGACAGGCTCTCTGGAAACACCATATATTTT. V gene TRBV9 combines with J gene TRBJ1-3, with 8 nucleotides matching TRBD1. Germline assignment: CDR1 SGDLS and CDR2 YYNGEE. The CDR3 covers 17 residues. Trimming at V came to 4 bases and at J to 0 bases, leaving 9 bases not matched to a gene.

The V and J genes are TRBV9 and TRBJ1-4; D may be TRBD1 (6 bases). The CDR3 has 15 amino acids. Deletions cut 0 bases from V and 5 bases from J, with 11 bases between. Per the germline V gene, CDR1 is SGDLS and CDR2 is YYNGEE. The CDR3 here is CASSVGGTRNEKLFF. CDR3 in DNA: TGTGCCAGCAGCGTAGGGGGGACAAGAAATGAAAAACTGTTTTTT.

With regard to this clone: One end of the junction varies from germline; a read error may be responsible. The V and J genes are TRBV18 and TRBJ2-7, with D maybe TRBD2 (6 bases). Germline-derived CDR1 and CDR2 are KGHSH and LQKENI. This CDR3 has 14 residues. CDR3 nucleotide sequence: TGTGCCGGCTCACCGCGGGACGGGTCCTACGAGCAGTACTTC. Protein: CAGSPRDGSYEQYF.

The chain joins TRBV6-1 to TRBJ2-7; D may be TRBD2 (6 bases). V gave up 1 base and J gave up 0 bases, with 13 bases separating them. CDR1 and CDR2 (germline): MNHNS, SASEGT. This CDR3 has 16 residues. Here the CDR3 reads CASSEGTSSDSYEQYF. CDR3 bases: TGTGCCAGCAGTGAAGGAACGTCTAGCGACTCCTACGAGCAGTACTTC.

This clone was seen only once. The rearrangement joins TRBV4-3 to TRBJ2-1; 9 bases are shared with TRBD2. CDR1 is LGHNA and CDR2 is YSLEER in the germline V gene. Trimming at V came to 6 bases and at J to 9 bases, leaving 9 bases not matched to a gene. The CDR3 sequence is 14 residues long. CDR3 nucleotide sequence: TGCGCCAGCAGACCGGCGCGGGGGGGTATTGAGCAGTTCTTC. Translated, it gives CASRPARGGIEQFF.

The V gene is TRBV2, the J gene TRBJ2-3, with TRBD1 matching over 8 bases. V shed 7 bases, J shed 4 bases, and the junction held 13 bases outside the gene matches. Germline loops: CDR1 SNHLY, CDR2 FYNNEI. The CDR3 has 16 amino acids. CDR3 amino acids: CASTGLRQGLPDTQYF. CDR3 in DNA: TGTGCCAGCACGGGGCTCAGACAGGGGCTTCCAGATACGCAGTATTTT.

The rearrangement links TRBV5-4 to TRBJ2-3, with TRBD2 matching 14 bases. The V segment lost 2 bases and the J segment 2 bases; nucleotides outside the gene matches: 4. The V gene's germline CDR1 is SGHNT and CDR2 YYREEE (reference sequence). This CDR3 contains 17 residues. The CDR3 region is CASSFGLAGGNTDTQYF. Written as DNA, the CDR3 is TGTGCCAGCAGCTTTGGACTAGCGGGGGGAAACACAGATACGCAGTATTTT.

The chain joins TRBV5-1 to TRBJ1-2, with a tentative D call TRBD1 (5 bases). Germline V gives CDR1 SGHRS, CDR2 YFSETQ. The V gene lost 0 bases and the J gene lost 6 bases, with 15 bases spanning the gap. The CDR3 is made up of 15 amino acids. CDR3 amino acids: CASSLVSRDGNGYTF. The CDR3 region has the DNA TGCGCCAGCAGCTTGGTGTCCAGGGATGGAAATGGCTACACCTTC.

The V and J genes are TRBV6-5 and TRBJ1-1; D unclear. In germline, CDR1 is MNHEY, CDR2 SVGAGI. The V gene lost 1 base and the J gene lost 4 bases, with 7 bases spanning the gap. This CDR3 has 13 amino acids. Written as DNA, the CDR3 is TGTGCCAGCAGTTACTATCAGGCCACTGAAGCTTTCTTT. Protein: CASSYYQATEAFF.

The chain carries TRBV6-5 and TRBJ1-1; 7 bases fit TRBD1. Per germline, CDR1 MNHEY and CDR2 SVGAGI. V lost 6 bases to trimming and J lost 3 bases; unmatched junction nucleotides: 4. CDR3 length equals 13 residues. The CDR3 protein is CASRPQGHTEAFF. DNA for the CDR3: TGTGCCAGCAGACCACAGGGGCACACTGAAGCTTTCTTT.

This sequence joins TRBV6-5 and TRBJ1-5; 8 bases map to TRBD1. This CDR3 spans 14 amino acids. Germline assignment: CDR1 MNHEY and CDR2 SVGAGI. V trimming: 6 bases; J trimming: 6 bases; junction bases outside the gene matches: 7. The CDR3 is CASRGTGTAQPQHF. The CDR3 DNA sequence: TGTGCCAGCAGAGGGACAGGTACTGCTCAGCCCCAGCATTTT.

This clone was seen a few times. V is TRBV2 and J is TRBJ2-2, with 8 nucleotides matching TRBD1. Germline V lookup: CDR1 SNHLY, CDR2 FYNNEI. The ends lost 3 bases at V and 4 bases at J; junction bases unmatched: 4. The CDR3 is made up of 15 amino acids. CDR3 in DNA: TGTGCCAGCAGTGAGACAGGGGTTCGCACCGGGGAGCTGTTTTTT. Its protein product is CASSETGVRTGELFF.

V gene TRBV19 combines with J gene TRBJ1-1; TRBD1 is a possible D gene (5 bases). The germline gives CDR1 LNHDA, CDR2 SQIVND (reference sequence). The CDR3 consists of 11 residues. Trimming removed 7 bases from V and 10 bases from J, with 13 bases in between. The CDR3 nucleotides read TGTGCCAGTAATGGGGGGTCTAGAGCTTTCTTT. It specifies CASNGGSRAFF.

The chain uses TRBV30 and TRBJ1-6; perhaps TRBD1 as D (5 bases). The CDR3 consists of 18 residues. The V end was cut by 3 bases, the J end by 0 bases, with 18 bases between. CDR1 is GTSNPN and CDR2 is SVGIG in the germline V gene (reference sequence). The CDR3 DNA sequence: TGTGCCTGGAGGTACCTACGGGGGGGGAGCTCCTATAATTCACCCCTCCACTTT. Amino acid sequence: CAWRYLRGGSSYNSPLHF. The whole variable domain, filled in from reference TRBV30 and TRBJ1-6, reads SQTIHQWPATLVQPVGSPLSLECTVEGTSNPNLYWYRQAAGRGLQLLFYSVGIGQISSEVPQNLSASRPQDRQFILSSKKLLLSDSGFYLCAWRYLRGGSSYNSPLHFGNGTRLTVT.

The chain couples TRBV4-1 to TRBJ1-1; 9 bases match TRBD1. The V segment lost 3 bases and the J segment 5 bases; nucleotides outside the gene matches: 19. In germline, CDR1 is MGHRA, CDR2 YSYEKL. The CDR3 has 19 amino acids. As DNA, the CDR3 is TGCGCCAGCAGCCAGACCGTTCTACAGGGGGCGCGGTTGAGGACTGAAGCTTTCTTT. Encoded protein: CASSQTVLQGARLRTEAFF.

The genes are TRBV11-2 and TRBJ1-1; D is uncertain. V was shortened by 5 bases and J by 4 bases, with 17 bases between the two germline ends. CDR1 and CDR2 (germline): SGHAT, FQNNGV. This CDR3 has 15 amino acids. This CDR3 reads CASSLYVGRVTEAFF. The CDR3 DNA is TGTGCCAGCAGCCTATACGTAGGCCGGGTCACTGAAGCTTTCTTT.

This chain uses TRBV25-1 with TRBJ2-7; possibly TRBD2 for D (5 bases). This CDR3 has 13 amino acids. Trimming pared 2 bases from V and 3 bases from J, leaving 8 bases between. Germline V gene data show CDR1 as MGHDK and CDR2 as SYGVNS. The CDR3 DNA reads as TGTGCCAGCAGTGAAGGAGGACGCTACGAGCAGTACTTC. Residues: CASSEGGRYEQYF.